The T cell receptor beta chain described here comes from a study of shared clonotypes between healthy human individuals. Study-wide context: Each donor contributed plates that comprised three CD4 naive, three CD4 memory, two CD8 naive and one CD8 memory.

Germline V lookup: CDR1 SGHTA, CDR2 FQGNSA. Trimming left V 5 bases short and J 4 bases short, with 12 bases between. This CDR3 is built from 15 residues. Deep-level settings were used for running the assay. Sequenced by immunoSEQ multiplex PCR; TCRdb stores in-frame clones only, minus some. The table records a few hundred thousand clones, 74% of them present only once. The chain is built from TRBV7-2 and TRBJ2-6; D is unclear. This clonotype originated in a man aged 30-40 years in good health. Sequencing was carried out using memory CD4+ T cells sorted from blood. Subset given: CD45RA-negative fraction. CDR3 region: CASSQSTMGANVLTF. CDR3 bases: TGTGCCAGCAGCCAATCGACGATGGGGGCCAACGTCCTGACTTTC.